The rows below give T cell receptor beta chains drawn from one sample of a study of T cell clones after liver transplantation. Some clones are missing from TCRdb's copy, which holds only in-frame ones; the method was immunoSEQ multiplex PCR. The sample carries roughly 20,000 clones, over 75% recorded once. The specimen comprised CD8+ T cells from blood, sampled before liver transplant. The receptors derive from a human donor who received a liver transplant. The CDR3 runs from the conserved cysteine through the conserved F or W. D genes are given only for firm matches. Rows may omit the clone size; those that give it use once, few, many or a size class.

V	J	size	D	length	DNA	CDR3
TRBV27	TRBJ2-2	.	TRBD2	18	TGTGCCAGCAGTTCCCACCCCGGTAGCGGGAGGGCCGGCGGGGAGCTGTTTTTT	CASSSHPGSGRAGGELFF
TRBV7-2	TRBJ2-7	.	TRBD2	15	TGTGCCAGCAGCTTAGGTTTGGCGGGAGGGTACGAGCAGTACTTC	CASSLGLAGGYEQYF
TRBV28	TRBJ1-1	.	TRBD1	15	TGTGCCAGCAGTTTATATACAGGGGCATCCACTGAAGCTTTCTTT	CASSLYTGASTEAFF
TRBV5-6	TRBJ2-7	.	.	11	TGTGCCAGCAGCTTTAGCAGCGAGCAGTACTTC	CASSFSSEQYF
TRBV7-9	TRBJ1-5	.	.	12	TGTGCCAGCAGCAAGATGAATCAGCCCCAGCATTTT	CASSKMNQPQHF
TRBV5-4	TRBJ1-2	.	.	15	TGTGCCAGCAGCCCGACGCCCAGGGATGACTATGGCTACACCTTC	CASSPTPRDDYGYTF
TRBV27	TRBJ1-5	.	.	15	TGTGCCAGCAGTTTATTAGCGGGTTCGAATCAGCCCCAGCATTTT	CASSLLAGSNQPQHF
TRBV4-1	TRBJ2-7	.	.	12	TGCGCCAGCAGCCAAATCGGAGGCGGGCAGTACTTC	CASSQIGGGQYF
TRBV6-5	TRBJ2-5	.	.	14	TGTGCCAGCAGTTACGTGGGGGCGGAAGAGACCCAGTACTTC	CASSYVGAEETQYF
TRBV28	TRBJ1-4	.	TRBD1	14	TGTGCCAGCAGTCCCAGGGGGTTAGGGGAAAAACTGTTTTTT	CASSPRGLGEKLFF
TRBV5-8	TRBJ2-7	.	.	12	TGTGCCAGCAGCTCCAGCTCCTACGAGCAGTACTTC	CASSSSSYEQYF
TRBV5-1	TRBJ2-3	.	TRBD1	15	TGCGCCAGCAGCTTCTCATTACAGGGGGCGATTACGCAGTATTTT	CASSFSLQGAITQYF
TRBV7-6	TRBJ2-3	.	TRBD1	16	TGTGCCAGCAGCACGGACAGGGCCTCTAGCACAGATACGCAGTATTTT	CASSTDRASSTDTQYF
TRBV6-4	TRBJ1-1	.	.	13	TGTGCCAGCAGTGACTGGGAGGGTACTGAAGCTTTCTTT	CASSDWEGTEAFF
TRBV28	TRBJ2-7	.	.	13	TGTGCCAGCAGTTTAGGGGGGTCCTACGAGCAGTACTTC	CASSLGGSYEQYF
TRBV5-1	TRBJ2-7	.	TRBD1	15	TGCGCCAGCAGGCTCCATTGGACAGGGGTGGGGGAGCAGTACTTC	CASRLHWTGVGEQYF
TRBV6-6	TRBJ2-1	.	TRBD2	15	TGTGCCAGCAGCCCTACTAGCGGACAATACAATGAGCAGTTCTTC	CASSPTSGQYNEQFF
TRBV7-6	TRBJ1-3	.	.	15	TGTGCCAGCAGCTCAGTTGCGGACAGAGGAAACACCATATATTTT	CASSSVADRGNTIYF
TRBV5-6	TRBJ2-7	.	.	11	TGTGCCAGCAGCTCATCAGGGGAGCAGTACTTC	CASSSSGEQYF
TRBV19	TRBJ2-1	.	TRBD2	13	TGTGCCAGTAGTATTCTAGCGGGCGGTGAGCAGTTCTTC	CASSILAGGEQFF
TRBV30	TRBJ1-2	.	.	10	TGTGCCTGGAGGGGGGAAGGCTACACCTTC	CAWRGEGYTF
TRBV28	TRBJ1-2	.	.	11	TGTGCCAGCGGCAGCTACTATGGCTACACCTTC	CASGSYYGYTF
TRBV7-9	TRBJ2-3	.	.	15	TGTGCCAGCAGCCCCACGGACTCCACCCCAGATACGCAGTATTTT	CASSPTDSTPDTQYF
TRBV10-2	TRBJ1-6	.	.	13	TGCGCCAGCAGGGACAGCTATAATTCACCCCTCCACTTT	CASRDSYNSPLHF
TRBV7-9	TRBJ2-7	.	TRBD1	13	TGTGCCAGCAGCTCGGACAGGGGCTACGAGCAGTACTTC	CASSSDRGYEQYF
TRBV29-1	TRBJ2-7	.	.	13	TGCAGCTTCCAGGGGCCTACGGACCACGAGCAGTACTTC	CSFQGPTDHEQYF
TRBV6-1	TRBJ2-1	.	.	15	TGTGCCAGCATAATGGGAGCGGGCCTATACAATGAGCAGTTCTTC	CASIMGAGLYNEQFF
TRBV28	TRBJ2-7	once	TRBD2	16	TGTGCCAGCAGACCTACTACTAGCGGGGCCACCTACGAGCAGTACTTC	CASRPTTSGATYEQYF
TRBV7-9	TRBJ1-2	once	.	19	TGTGCCAGCAGCTTAGCCTTCGGCCCCAGACCCCCAGTCGGCTATGGCTACACCTTC	CASSLAFGPRPPVGYGYTF
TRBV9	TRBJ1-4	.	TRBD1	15	TGTGCCAGCAGCGAATCGGACAGGGCGGTTGAAAAACTGTTTTTT	CASSESDRAVEKLFF
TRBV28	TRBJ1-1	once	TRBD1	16	TGTGCCAGCAGTACCGACCATGGGACAGTGAACACTGAAGCTTTCTTT	CASSTDHGTVNTEAFF
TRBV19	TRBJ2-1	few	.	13	TGTGCCAGTAGTAAGAGCCGGTTCAATGAGCAGTTCTTC	CASSKSRFNEQFF
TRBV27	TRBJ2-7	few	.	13	TGTGCCAGCAGGATACTGGGACGCAGCGAGCAGTACTTC	CASRILGRSEQYF
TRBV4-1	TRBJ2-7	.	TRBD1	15	TGCGCCAGCAGCCAAAGGGACAGGGGGACGTACGAGCAGTACTTC	CASSQRDRGTYEQYF
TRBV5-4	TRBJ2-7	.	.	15	TGTGCCAGCAGCTTGGGTGGGCGAGCCTCCTACGAGCAGTACTTC	CASSLGGRASYEQYF
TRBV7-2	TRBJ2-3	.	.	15	TGTGCCAGCAGCTTAACTCCAGCGAGCACAGATACGCAGTATTTT	CASSLTPASTDTQYF
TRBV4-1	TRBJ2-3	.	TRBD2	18	TGCGCCAGCAGCCAAGTTCCCGGACTAGCGGGAAGTACAGATACGCAGTATTTT	CASSQVPGLAGSTDTQYF
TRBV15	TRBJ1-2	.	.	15	TGTGCCACCAGCAGAGATGCCAGGGTAGGCTATGGCTACACCTTC	CATSRDARVGYGYTF
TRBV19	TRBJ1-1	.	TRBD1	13	TGTGCCAGTACTCTCAGGGGGGGGACTGAAGCTTTCTTT	CASTLRGGTEAFF
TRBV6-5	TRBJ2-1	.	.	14	TGTGCCAGCAGTCCCCTTAACAGGGACTATGAGCAGTTCTTC	CASSPLNRDYEQFF
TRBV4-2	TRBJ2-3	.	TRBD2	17	TGTGCCAGCAGCCAAGCAGCTTATGGGCGGGAGTCAGATACGCAGTATTTT	CASSQAAYGRESDTQYF
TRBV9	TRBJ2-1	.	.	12	TGTGCCAGCAGCGCCGATTACAATGAGCAGTTCTTC	CASSADYNEQFF
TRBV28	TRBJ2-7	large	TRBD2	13	TGTGCCAGCAGGGGGCGGGAGACATACGAGCAGTACTTC	CASRGRETYEQYF
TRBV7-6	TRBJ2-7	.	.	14	TGTGCCAGCAGCTTAGGGGGAGAATCCTACGAGCAGTACTTC	CASSLGGESYEQYF
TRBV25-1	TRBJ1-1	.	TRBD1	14	TGTGCCAGCAGGGTGACAGGGCCGAACACTGAAGCTTTCTTT	CASRVTGPNTEAFF
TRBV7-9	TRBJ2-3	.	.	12	TGTGCCAGCAGCCCAGCCACAGATACGCAGTATTTT	CASSPATDTQYF